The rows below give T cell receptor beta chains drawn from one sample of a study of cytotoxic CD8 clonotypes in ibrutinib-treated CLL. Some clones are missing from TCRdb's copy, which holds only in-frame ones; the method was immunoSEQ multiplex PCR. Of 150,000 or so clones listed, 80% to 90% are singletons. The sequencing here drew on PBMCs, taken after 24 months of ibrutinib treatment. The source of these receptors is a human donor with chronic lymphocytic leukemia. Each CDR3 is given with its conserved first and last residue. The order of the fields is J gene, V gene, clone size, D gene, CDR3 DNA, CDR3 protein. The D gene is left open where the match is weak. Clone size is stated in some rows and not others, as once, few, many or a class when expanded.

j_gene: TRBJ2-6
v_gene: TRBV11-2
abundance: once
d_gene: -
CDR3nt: TGTGCCAGCAGCTTAGAGGCTTCCTGGCCCTCTTTC
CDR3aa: CASSLEASWPSF

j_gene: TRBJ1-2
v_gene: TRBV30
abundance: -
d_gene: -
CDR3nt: TGTGCCTGGAGAGTGGGGGGCCCCGCGCATGGCTATGGCTACACCTTC
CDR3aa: CAWRVGGPAHGYGYTF

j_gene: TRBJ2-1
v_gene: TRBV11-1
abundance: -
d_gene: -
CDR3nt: TGTGCCAGCAGCGATTACGACAATGAGCAGTTCTTC
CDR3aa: CASSDYDNEQFF

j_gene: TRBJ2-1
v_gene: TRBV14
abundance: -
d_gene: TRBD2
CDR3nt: TGTGCCAGCAGCCGACTGACTAGCGGTACCTACAATGAGCAGTTCTTC
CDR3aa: CASSRLTSGTYNEQFF

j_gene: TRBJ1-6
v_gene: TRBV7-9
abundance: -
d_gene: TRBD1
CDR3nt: TGTGCCAGCAGCATAGACACAGGGGGTAGTTCACCCCTCCACTTT
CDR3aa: CASSIDTGGSSPLHF

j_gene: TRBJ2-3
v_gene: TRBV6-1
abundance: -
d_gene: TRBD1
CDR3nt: TGTGCCAGCAGGGCCCCCGGGACAGGGCCAGATACGCAGTATTTT
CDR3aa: CASRAPGTGPDTQYF

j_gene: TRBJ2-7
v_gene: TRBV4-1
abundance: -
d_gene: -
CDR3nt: TGCGCCAGCAGCCAAGATGTCGGGGTAGTTACTGGCTACGAGCAGTACTTC
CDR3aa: CASSQDVGVVTGYEQYF

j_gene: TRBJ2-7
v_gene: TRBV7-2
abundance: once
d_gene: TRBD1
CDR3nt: TGTGCCAGCAGCTTAGAACAGGACAGGGGCGAGCAGTACTTC
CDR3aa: CASSLEQDRGEQYF

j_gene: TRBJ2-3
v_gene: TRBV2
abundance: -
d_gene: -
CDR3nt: TGTGCCAGCAGTATAGGGGAGCAAGATACGCAGTATTTT
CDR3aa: CASSIGEQDTQYF

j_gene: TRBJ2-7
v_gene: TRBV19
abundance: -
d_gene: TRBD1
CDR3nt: TGTGCCAGTAGTATAGGGCAGGGGGCGCTGAGTGAGCAGTACTTC
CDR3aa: CASSIGQGALSEQYF

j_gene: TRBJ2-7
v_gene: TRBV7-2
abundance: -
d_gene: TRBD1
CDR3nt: TGTGCCAGCAGCTTAATCTTCGGGCAGGGGGCGACCTACGAGCAGTACTTC
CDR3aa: CASSLIFGQGATYEQYF

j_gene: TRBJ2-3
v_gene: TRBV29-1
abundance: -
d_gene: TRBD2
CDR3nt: TGCAGCGTTGAAGGGACTCTTGGGAGGGCCACAGATACGCAGTATTTT
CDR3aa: CSVEGTLGRATDTQYF

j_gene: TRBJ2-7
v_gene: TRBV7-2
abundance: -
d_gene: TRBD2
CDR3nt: TGTGCCAGCAGCCCCGGGGAGGGATGGGAGCAGTACTTC
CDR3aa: CASSPGEGWEQYF

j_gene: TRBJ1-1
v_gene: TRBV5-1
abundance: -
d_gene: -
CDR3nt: TGCGCCAGCAGCTTGGAACCAGGGGCTAACACTGAAGCTTTCTTT
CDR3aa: CASSLEPGANTEAFF

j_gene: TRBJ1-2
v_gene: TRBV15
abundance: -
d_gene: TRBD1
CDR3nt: TGTGCCACGTCGGGGACAGGGTTACGAGGCTACACCTTC
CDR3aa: CATSGTGLRGYTF

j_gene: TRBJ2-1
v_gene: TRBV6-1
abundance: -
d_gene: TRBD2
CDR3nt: TGTGCCAGCAGTGAAACTCCGGGAGGGGGGTCGAGTGAGCAGTTCTTC
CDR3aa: CASSETPGGGSSEQFF

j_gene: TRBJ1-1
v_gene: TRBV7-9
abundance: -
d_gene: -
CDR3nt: TGTGCCAGCAGCTTATCAGGGAACACTGAAGCTTTCTTT
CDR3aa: CASSLSGNTEAFF

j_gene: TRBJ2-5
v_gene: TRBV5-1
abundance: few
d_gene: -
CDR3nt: TGCGCCAGCAGCTTGTTGAAACGGGGGGCTGAGACCCAGTACTTC
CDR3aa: CASSLLKRGAETQYF

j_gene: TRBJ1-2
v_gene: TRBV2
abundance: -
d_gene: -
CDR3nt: TGTGCCAGCAGTGCCGGCGGCGGGCTTATAGCTAACTATGGCTACACCTTC
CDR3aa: CASSAGGGLIANYGYTF

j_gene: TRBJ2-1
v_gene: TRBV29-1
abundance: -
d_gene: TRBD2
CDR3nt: TGCAGCGTTGACCCGAACCTGTTTGGCGGGAGAGACGGTGAGCAGTTCTTC
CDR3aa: CSVDPNLFGGRDGEQFF

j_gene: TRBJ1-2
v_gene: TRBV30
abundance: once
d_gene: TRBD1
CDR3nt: TGTGCCTGGAGTGTACAGGGGGCGAGTTATGGCTACACCTTC
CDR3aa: CAWSVQGASYGYTF

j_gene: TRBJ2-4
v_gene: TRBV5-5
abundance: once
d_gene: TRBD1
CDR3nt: TGTGCCAGCAGCTCACCGGGACAGGAGGGCGACATTCAGTACTTC
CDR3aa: CASSSPGQEGDIQYF

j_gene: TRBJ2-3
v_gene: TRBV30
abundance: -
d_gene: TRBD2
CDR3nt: TGTGCCTGGATACGCCAGGTTGGGGAGGGAACGCAGTATTTT
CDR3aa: CAWIRQVGEGTQYF

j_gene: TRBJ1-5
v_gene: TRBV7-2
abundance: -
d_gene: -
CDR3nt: TGTGCCAGCAGCTCGGACGCGTATAGCAATCAGCCCCAGCATTTT
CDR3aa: CASSSDAYSNQPQHF

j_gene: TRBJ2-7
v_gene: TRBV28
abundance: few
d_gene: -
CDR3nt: TGTGCCGGGAGGAAGACAGGCTCAGCCTACGAGCAGTACTTC
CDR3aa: CAGRKTGSAYEQYF

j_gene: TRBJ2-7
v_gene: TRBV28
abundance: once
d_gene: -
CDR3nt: TGTGCCAGCAGCTCCGAGAGGGAGCAGTACTTC
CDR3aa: CASSSEREQYF

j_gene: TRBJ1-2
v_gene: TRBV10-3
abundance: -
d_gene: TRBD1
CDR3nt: TGTGCCATCAGTGAGGACAGGGCGGGTGGCTACACCTTC
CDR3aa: CAISEDRAGGYTF

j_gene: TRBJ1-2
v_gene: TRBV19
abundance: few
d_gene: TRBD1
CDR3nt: TGTGCCAGTAGTACTGGCCGACAGGGAAGTAACTATGGCTACACCTTC
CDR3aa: CASSTGRQGSNYGYTF

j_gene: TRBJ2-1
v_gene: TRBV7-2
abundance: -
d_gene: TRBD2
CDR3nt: TGTGCCAGCAGCTTAACCAGCGGGGGACACAATGAGCAGTTCTTC
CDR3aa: CASSLTSGGHNEQFF

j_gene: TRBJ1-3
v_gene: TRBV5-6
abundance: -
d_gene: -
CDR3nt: TGTGCCAGCAGCTTCCGACGGCTAAGAAACACCATATATTTT
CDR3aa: CASSFRRLRNTIYF

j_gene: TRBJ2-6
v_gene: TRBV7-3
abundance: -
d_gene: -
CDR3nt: TGTGCCAGCAGCTCCACTGGCTCTGGGGCCAACGTCCTGACTTTC
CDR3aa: CASSSTGSGANVLTF

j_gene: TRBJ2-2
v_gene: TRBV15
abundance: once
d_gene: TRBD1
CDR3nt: TGTGCCACCAGCAGATCGCAGACAGGGTACACCGGGGAGCTGTTTTTT
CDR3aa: CATSRSQTGYTGELFF

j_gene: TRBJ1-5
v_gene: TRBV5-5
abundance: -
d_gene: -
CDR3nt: TGTGCCAGCAGCTCCACAAATCAGCCCCAGCATTTT
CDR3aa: CASSSTNQPQHF

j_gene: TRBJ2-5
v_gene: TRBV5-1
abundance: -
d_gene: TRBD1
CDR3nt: TGCGCCAGCAGCTTGCCCGGGACAGGGGGCGAGACCCAGTACTTC
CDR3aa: CASSLPGTGGETQYF

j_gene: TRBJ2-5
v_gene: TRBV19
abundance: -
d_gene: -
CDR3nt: TGTGCCACAAAGCCGACCTGGGGGGAAGAGACCCAGTACTTC
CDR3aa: CATKPTWGEETQYF

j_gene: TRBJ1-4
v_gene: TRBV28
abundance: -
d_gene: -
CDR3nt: TGTGCCAGCAGTTTGTTCGGTAATGAAAAACTGTTTTTT
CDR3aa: CASSLFGNEKLFF

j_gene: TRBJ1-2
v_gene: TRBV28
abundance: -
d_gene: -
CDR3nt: TGTGCCAGCACCCCCGCCCCGGGCAACTATGGCTACACCTTC
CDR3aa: CASTPAPGNYGYTF

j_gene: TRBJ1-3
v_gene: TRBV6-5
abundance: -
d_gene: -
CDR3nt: TGTGCCAGCAGTCGGGACGGATACTCTGGAAACACCATATATTTT
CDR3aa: CASSRDGYSGNTIYF

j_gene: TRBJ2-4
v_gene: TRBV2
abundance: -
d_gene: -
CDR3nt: TGTGCCAGCAGCCCACCTGACAGACCCCACCCCAACGATAACATTCAGTACTTC
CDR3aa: CASSPPDRPHPNDNIQYF

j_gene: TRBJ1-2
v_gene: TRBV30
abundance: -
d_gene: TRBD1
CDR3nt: TGTGCCTGGAGTGTACAGGCAGGGGGCGGGAGTGGCTACACCTTC
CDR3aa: CAWSVQAGGGSGYTF

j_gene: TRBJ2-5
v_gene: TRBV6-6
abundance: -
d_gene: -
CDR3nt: TGTGCCAGCAGTTACGGGGAGACCCAGTACTTC
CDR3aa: CASSYGETQYF

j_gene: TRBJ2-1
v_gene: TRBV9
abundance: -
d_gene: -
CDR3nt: TGTGCCAGCAGCGTAGAGGGGTATGAGCAGTTCTTC
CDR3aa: CASSVEGYEQFF

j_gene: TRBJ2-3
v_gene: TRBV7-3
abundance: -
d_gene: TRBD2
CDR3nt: TGTGCCAGCAGCTCCGCCGGGACTACCACAGATACGCAGTATTTT
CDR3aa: CASSSAGTTTDTQYF

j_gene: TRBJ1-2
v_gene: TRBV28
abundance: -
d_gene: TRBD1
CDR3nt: TGTGCCAGCAGTCTCGACAGGGAGGCCGCGCTGTATGGCTACACCTTC
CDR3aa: CASSLDREAALYGYTF

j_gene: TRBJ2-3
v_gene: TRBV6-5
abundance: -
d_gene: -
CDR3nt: TGTGCCAGCAGTTTGGGGAACGCCTGGGATACGCAGTATTTT
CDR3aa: CASSLGNAWDTQYF

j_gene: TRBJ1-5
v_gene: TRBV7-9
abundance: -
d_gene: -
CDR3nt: TGTGCCAGCAGCTACGGGGGGAGGGGACAGCCCCAGCATTTT
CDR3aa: CASSYGGRGQPQHF

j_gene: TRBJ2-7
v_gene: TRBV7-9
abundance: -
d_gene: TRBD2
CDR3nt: TGTGCCAGCAGCACCTCGGGCGGGAGTGTATACGAGCAGTACTTC
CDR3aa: CASSTSGGSVYEQYF

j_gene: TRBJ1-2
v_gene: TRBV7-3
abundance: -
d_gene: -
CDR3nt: TGTGCCAGCAGTCCGCTTCCCGGCAGATACTACACCTTC
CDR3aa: CASSPLPGRYYTF

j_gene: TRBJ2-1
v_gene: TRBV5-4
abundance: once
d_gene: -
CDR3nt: TGTGCCAGCAGCAGGGACTCCTCGCTCGATGAGCAGTTCTTC
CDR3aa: CASSRDSSLDEQFF

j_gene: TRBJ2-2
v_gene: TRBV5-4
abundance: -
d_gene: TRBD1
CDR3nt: TGTGCCAGCAGCTTGGGGACAGGGGACACCGGGGAGCTGTTTTTT
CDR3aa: CASSLGTGDTGELFF

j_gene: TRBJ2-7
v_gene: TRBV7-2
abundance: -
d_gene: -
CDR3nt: TGTGCCAGCAGCCAACCAGGGTCCCCCTACGAGCAGTACTTC
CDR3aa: CASSQPGSPYEQYF

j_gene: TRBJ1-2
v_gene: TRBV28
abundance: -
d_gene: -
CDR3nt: TGTGCCAGCAGTTTTGACTATGGCTACACCTTC
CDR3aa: CASSFDYGYTF

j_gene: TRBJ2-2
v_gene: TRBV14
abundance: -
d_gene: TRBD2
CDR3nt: TGTGCCAGCAGCCATTCGGGACTAGCGGGAAGTACCGGGGAGCTGTTTTTT
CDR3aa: CASSHSGLAGSTGELFF

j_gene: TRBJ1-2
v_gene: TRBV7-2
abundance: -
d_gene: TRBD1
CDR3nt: TGTGCCAGCAGCCAGGACAGGGGGCGAGACTATGGCTACACCTTC
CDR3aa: CASSQDRGRDYGYTF

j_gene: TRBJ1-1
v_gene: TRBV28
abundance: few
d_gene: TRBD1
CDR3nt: TGTGCCAGCAGTCCGACGGGACAGAAGAACACTGAAGCTTTCTTT
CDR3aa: CASSPTGQKNTEAFF

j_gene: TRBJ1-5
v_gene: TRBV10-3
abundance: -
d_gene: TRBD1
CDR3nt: TGTGCCATCAGCACGACAGGGGGCGATCAGCCCCAGCATTTT
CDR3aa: CAISTTGGDQPQHF

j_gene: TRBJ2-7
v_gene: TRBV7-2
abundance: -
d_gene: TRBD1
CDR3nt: TGTGCCAGCAGCTTACAGGGGGCCCCCATACACGAGCAGTACTTC
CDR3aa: CASSLQGAPIHEQYF

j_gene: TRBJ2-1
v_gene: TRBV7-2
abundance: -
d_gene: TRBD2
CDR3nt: TGTGCCAGCAAGACTAGCGGGGGTAATCATGAGCAGTTCTTC
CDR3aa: CASKTSGGNHEQFF